These 29 T cell receptor beta chains originate from one sample sequenced in a study of metastatic and nonmetastatic thyroid tumors. Every patient underwent thyroid surgery untreated. MiXCR reprocessed the PCR reads for TCRdb. Found here are tens of thousands of clones, 36% of them singletons; the top ten hold roughly 30%. Sequencing was done on a sample of tumor tissue. The source of these receptors is a female donor with papillary thyroid cancer or a benign thyroid nodule (not recorded which). Some clones in this sample may be carry-over from other donors' samples.

This rearrangement joins TRBV5-1 to TRBJ2-3; 7 bases are a match to TRBD2. Germline V gene lookup returns CDR1 SGHRS and CDR2 YFSETQ. V trimming: 0 bases; J trimming: 0 bases; junction bases outside the gene matches: 7. The CDR3 has 17 residues. This CDR3 reads CASSLGSSGDSTDTQYF. CDR3 sequence (DNA): TGCGCCAGCAGCTTGGGGTCTAGCGGAGATAGCACAGATACGCAGTATTTT.

In DNA form, the CDR3 reads TGTGCCAGCATGAGGGCTATTCAAACGCAGTATTTT. As protein: CASMRAIQTQYF. The chain combines TRBV6-1 with TRBJ2-3; D might be TRBD2 (5 bases). Germline CDR1 and CDR2: MNHNS and SASEGT. The CDR3 spans 12 residues. The ends were cut back, 7 bases at V and 9 bases at J, with 14 bases in the middle.

V is TRBV11-2 and J is TRBJ2-3; 15 nucleotides align to TRBD2. CDR1 is SGHAT, CDR2 FQNNGV, per germline. CDR3 length: 17 amino acids. V dropped 5 bases and J dropped 6; count of bases not matched to a gene: 9. CDR3 region: CASSRRTSGGAADTQYF. CDR3 nucleotide sequence: TGTGCCAGCAGCCGACGGACTAGCGGGGGGGCCGCGGATACGCAGTATTTT.

This clone was recorded a few times. The chain joins TRBV12-3 or TRBV12-4 to TRBJ1-4, with TRBD1 matching 8 bases. Trimming at V came to 0 bases and at J to 6 bases, leaving 6 bases not matched to a gene. CDR3 length: 16 residues. The CDR3 sequence: CASSLAPRGRHEKLFF. The CDR3 coding sequence is TGTGCCAGCAGTTTAGCCCCCAGGGGGCGCCATGAAAAACTGTTTTTT.

This clone occurred a few times. The chain is built from TRBV19 and TRBJ2-7; D gene uncertain. The CDR3 is 13 residues long. Germline CDR1 is LNHDA and CDR2 is SQIVND (reference sequence). V was clipped by 5 bases and J by 0 bases, with 8 bases between them. For the CDR3, the DNA is TGTGCCAGTAGTGCTACTCTCTCCTACGAGCAGTACTTC. Residues: CASSATLSYEQYF.

This clone was seen a few times. The chain joins TRBV11-2 to TRBJ1-1, with D hard to call. V dropped 6 bases and J dropped 1 base, with 6 bases sitting between them. Germline V gene data show CDR1 as SGHAT and CDR2 as FQNNGV. The CDR3 spans 12 residues. CDR3 DNA sequence: TGTGCCAGCAGGCCCGGGAACACTGAAGCTTTCTTT. Its protein product is CASRPGNTEAFF.

The chain uses TRBV24-1 and TRBJ2-3; no firm D call. The CDR3 runs 16 residues. Per the germline V gene, CDR1 is KGHDR and CDR2 is SFDVKD. Trimming took 3 bases from V and 0 from J, leaving 12 bases between them. This CDR3 reads CATSDPPMGSTDTQYF. CDR3 sequence (DNA): TGTGCCACCAGTGATCCCCCCATGGGTAGCACAGATACGCAGTATTTT.

The chain joins TRBV6-1 to TRBJ2-7; weak D call: TRBD1 (8 bases). V gave up 8 bases and J gave up 7 bases, with 15 bases separating them. In germline, CDR1 is MNHNS, CDR2 SASEGT. This CDR3 contains 12 residues. The CDR3: CASWTGTKEQYF. In DNA form, the CDR3 reads TGTGCCAGCTGGACAGGGACTAAAGAGCAGTACTTC.

The V and J genes are TRBV4-1 and TRBJ1-4; 7 bases match TRBD1. Germline CDR1 and CDR2: MGHRA and YSYEKL. The CDR3 runs 17 residues. With V trimmed by 0 bases and J by 2 bases, 6 bases remained unmatched. CDR3 protein: CASSQDRGLGTNEKLFF. The CDR3 nucleotides read TGCGCCAGCAGCCAAGATAGGGGGCTTGGTACTAATGAAAAACTGTTTTTT.

This chain joins TRBV5-1 and TRBJ2-3, with 8 bases fitting TRBD1. There are 15 residues in the CDR3. The V gene's germline CDR1 is SGHRS and CDR2 YFSETQ. V trimming: 0 bases; J trimming: 3 bases; junction bases outside the gene matches: 3. Here the CDR3 reads CASSLGDRRTDTQYF. The CDR3 DNA sequence: TGCGCCAGCAGCTTGGGGGACAGGCGAACAGATACGCAGTATTTT.

This chain connects TRBV28 to TRBJ2-7, with D perhaps TRBD2 (6 bases). Germline assignment: CDR1 MDHEN and CDR2 SYDVKM. The V end lost 5 bases, the J end lost 4 bases, and 9 bases lay between the germline ends. CDR3 length equals 12 residues. The CDR3, as DNA: TGTGCCAGCAGTGGACGGGAGTACGAGCAGTACTTC. Translating it yields CASSGREYEQYF. The full variable domain, with the rest looked up from reference TRBV28 and TRBJ2-7, is DVKVTQSSRYLVKRTGEKVFLECVQDMDHENMFWYRQDPGLGLRLIYFSYDVKMKEKGDIPEGYSVSREKKERFSLILESASTNQTSMYLCASSGREYEQYFGPGTRLTVT.

Note on this clone: Since no conserved phenylalanine or tryptophan closes the CDR3, a read error is the likely cause. This sequence joins TRBV3-1 and TRBJ1-5, with D uncertain. V shed 0 bases and J shed 1 base, with 7 bases lying between them. The CDR3 is made up of 15 amino acids. Germline V gene data show CDR1 as LGHDT and CDR2 as YNNKEL (reference sequence). Here the CDR3 DNA reads TGTGCCAGCAGCCAAGAGGGAGGCAGCAATCAGCCCCAGCATCTT. It translates to CASSQEGGSNQPQHL.

This clone was seen more than once but under ten times. This sequence may be a read error, since a much larger clone differs from it by one base. The genes are TRBV12-3 or TRBV12-4 and TRBJ2-7; D ambiguous. There are 13 residues in the CDR3. CDR3 sequence: CASSSYTSCEQYF. The CDR3 DNA follows: TGTGCCAGCAGTTCCTACACCTCCTGCGAGCAGTACTTC.

This clone was detected only once. The CDR3 nucleotides are TGTGCCAGCAGTGATTCTAGCGGATCTAATGAGCAGTTCTTC. Encoded protein: CASSDSSGSNEQFF. V and J are TRBV2 and TRBJ2-1; 7 bases map to TRBD2. The CDR3 totals 14 residues. Germline V CDR1 and CDR2: SNHLY, FYNNEI. V gave up 3 bases and J gave up 7 bases; unmatched junction bases: 6.

J is TRBJ2-3 and V is TRBV6-2 or TRBV6-3; D uncertain. The V gene's germline CDR1 is MNHEY and CDR2 SVGEGT. Trimming shortened V by 1 base and J by 2 bases, and 19 bases separated the two germline ends. The CDR3 extends over 18 amino acids. CDR3 region: CASSYWVQPTADTDTQYF. For the CDR3, the DNA is TGTGCCAGCAGTTACTGGGTTCAACCTACCGCCGACACAGATACGCAGTATTTT.

V usage is TRBV28 and J usage is TRBJ1-2, with D possibly matching TRBD1 (6 bases). V lost 4 bases, J lost 4 bases, and 10 bases lay in between. The CDR3 is 13 residues long. Germline-derived CDR1 and CDR2 are MDHEN and SYDVKM. The CDR3 nucleotides read TGTGCCAGCAGTTATGGACAGCTCTATGGCTACACCTTC. It is translated as CASSYGQLYGYTF.

The chain links TRBV28 to TRBJ1-6, with D unclear. This CDR3 comprises 15 residues. V gave up 4 bases and J gave up 8 bases, with 15 bases separating them. Germline V lookup: CDR1 MDHEN, CDR2 SYDVKM. The CDR3 coding sequence is TGTGCCAGCAGTTCACCGGGTCGTACGGATTCACCCCTCCACTTT. Amino acids: CASSSPGRTDSPLHF. Full variable domain (missing parts from reference TRBV28 and TRBJ1-6): DVKVTQSSRYLVKRTGEKVFLECVQDMDHENMFWYRQDPGLGLRLIYFSYDVKMKEKGDIPEGYSVSREKKERFSLILESASTNQTSMYLCASSSPGRTDSPLHFGNGTRLTVT.

The V and J genes are TRBV24-1 and TRBJ2-1, with D perhaps given as TRBD1 or TRBD2 (5 bases each). The CDR3 is 14 amino acids. Germline V gene lookup returns CDR1 KGHDR and CDR2 SFDVKD. V lost 6 bases to trimming and J lost 6 bases, with 14 bases between them. The DNA of the CDR3 is TGTGCCACCAGTATCCAGGGCGGGCGCAATGAGCAGTTCTTC. This encodes CATSIQGGRNEQFF.

Notes on this clone: One junction end does not reproduce the germline sequence, and a read error may be involved. The chain employs TRBV4-3 and TRBJ2-2; the D gene is possibly TRBD1 (5 bases). Germline CDR1 and CDR2: LGHNA and YSLEER. The CDR3 runs to 17 residues. CDR3 loop: CASSKESPGRAHGELFF. The DNA for the CDR3 is TGCGCCAGCAGCAAAGAATCCCCGGGCAGGGCACACGGGGAGCTGTTTTTT.

This chain links TRBV12-3 or TRBV12-4 with TRBJ2-3; D not resolved. Trimming took 7 bases from V and 1 from J, leaving 9 bases between them. CDR3 length: 13 amino acids. DNA of the CDR3: TGTGCCAGCACACCAGCAGGCACAGATACGCAGTATTTT. Translated, it gives CASTPAGTDTQYF.

This rearrangement joins TRBV5-1 to TRBJ2-1, with D perhaps being TRBD1 or TRBD2 (5 bases each). Germline loops: CDR1 SGHRS, CDR2 YFSETQ. CDR3 length equals 13 residues. V was shortened by 9 bases and J by 5 bases, with 15 bases between the two germline ends. The chain's CDR3 is CATTGPYDNEQFF. CDR3 DNA: TGCGCCACCACGGGACCCTATGACAATGAGCAGTTCTTC.

This chain connects TRBV19 to TRBJ2-1; TRBD2 might be the D (5 bases). Germline CDR1 and CDR2: LNHDA and SQIVND (reference sequence). This CDR3 has 13 residues. Trimming stripped 4 bases from V and 8 bases from J, with 12 bases between. The CDR3 here is CASSTGLVHEQFF. For the CDR3, the DNA is TGTGCCAGTAGTACCGGACTCGTCCATGAGCAGTTCTTC. The whole variable domain, filled in from reference TRBV19 and TRBJ2-1, reads DGGITQSPKYLFRKEGQNVTLSCEQNLNHDAMYWYRQDPGQGLRLIYYSQIVNDFQKGDIAEGYSVSREKKESFPLTVTSAQKNPTAFYLCASSTGLVHEQFFGPGTRLTVL.

This clone was seen a few times. The chain combines TRBV12-3 or TRBV12-4 with TRBJ2-7; the match to TRBD2 covers 7 bases. The CDR3 contains 14 residues. V gave up 2 bases and J gave up 0 bases; unmatched junction bases: 1. The CDR3 DNA sequence: TGTGCCAGCAGTTTACAGCGGGGCTCCTACGAGCAGTACTTC. Protein product: CASSLQRGSYEQYF.

This clone has a handful of counts. The rearrangement joins TRBV7-2 to TRBJ1-2; perhaps TRBD1 as D (5 bases). V was cut by 0 bases and J by 8 bases, with 25 bases left in between. CDR1 is SGHTA and CDR2 is FQGNSA in the germline V gene. This CDR3 is built from 18 residues. CDR3 sequence (DNA): TGTGCCAGCAGCTTAGCCTATAGGCGGGACGAGGGCCGGCGGGGCTACACCTTC. Translated, it gives CASSLAYRRDEGRRGYTF.

This clone was seen a few times. This chain links TRBV6-4 with TRBJ2-2, with 8 bases lining up with TRBD2. Trimming removed 2 bases from V and 4 bases from J; junction bases left unmatched: 6. CDR1 and CDR2 (germline): MRHNA, SNTAGT. The CDR3 contains 16 residues. The CDR3 region has the DNA TGTGCCAGCAGTGACGGGGCGGGAGGACCCACCGGGGAGCTGTTTTTT. Amino acids: CASSDGAGGPTGELFF.

The chain couples TRBV10-3 to TRBJ2-3; 9 bases agree with TRBD2. Per the germline V gene, CDR1 is ENHRY and CDR2 is SYGVKD. The CDR3 length is 13 residues. V trimming: 7 bases; J trimming: 5 bases; junction bases outside the gene matches: 4. The chain's CDR3 is CAITREGGDTQYF. The CDR3 nucleotides are TGTGCCATCACGCGGGAGGGCGGAGATACGCAGTATTTT.

The rearrangement joins TRBV6-6 to TRBJ2-7; TRBD2 matches 7 bases. The CDR3 spans 17 residues. The germline V gene has CDR1 MNHNY and CDR2 SVGAGI (reference sequence). With V trimmed by 4 bases and J by 3 bases, 15 bases remained unmatched. The CDR3 DNA reads as TGTGCCAGCAGTTCCCGAGTATCCCGGGACTACTTCTACGAGCAGTACTTC. Translating it yields CASSSRVSRDYFYEQYF.

This chain uses TRBV11-3 with TRBJ2-1; D is unclear. V was cut by 2 bases and J by 5 bases, with 10 bases left in between. This CDR3 is built from 14 residues. Germline-derived CDR1 and CDR2 are SGHNT and YENEEA. In DNA, the CDR3 is TGTGCCAGCAGCTTACAGCATTCGGACAATGAGCAGTTCTTC. Encoded protein: CASSLQHSDNEQFF.

This clone was counted between two and nine times. The chain has TRBV6-2 or TRBV6-3 and TRBJ2-1; D remains ambiguous. Germline CDR1 is MNHEY and CDR2 is SVGEGT. Trimming removed 3 bases from V and 6 bases from J, with 3 bases in between. The CDR3 sequence is 11 residues long. CDR3 residues: CASSYFNEQFF. The CDR3, as DNA: TGTGCCAGCAGTTATTTCAATGAGCAGTTCTTC.